These T cell receptor beta chains were read from a single sample in a study of early T cells in non-severe SARS-CoV-2 infection. TCRdb re-called the 5' RACE reads with MiXCR, one entry per CDR3 protein. The sample lists tens of thousands of distinct CDR3 sequences; about 10% were seen once. The sample taken for sequencing was whole blood. Receptors were obtained from an adult who was a healthcare worker with PCR-confirmed SARS-CoV-2 infection or an uninfected control (not recorded which). The CDR3 runs from the conserved cysteine through the conserved F or W. The D gene is left open where the match is weak. Size values are once, few and many counts, or a class for expanded clones, and some rows have none.

>many|TRBV25-1|.|TRBJ2-7
TGTGCCAGCAGCACACCCCGGCGGGGAGGATACGAGCAGTACTTC
CASSTPRRGGYEQYF
>few|TRBV9|.|TRBJ1-3
TGTGCCAGCAGCGTAGGGCCCAGGTCGGATGGAAACACCATATATTTT
CASSVGPRSDGNTIYF
>.|TRBV6-2/TRBV6-3|TRBD2|TRBJ2-1
TGTGCCAGCAGAAGTACTAGCGGGGCACACTACAATGAGCAGTTCTTC
CASRSTSGAHYNEQFF
>many|TRBV12-3/TRBV12-4|TRBD1|TRBJ1-5
TGTGCCAGCAGCCGACAGGGGGTTCAGCCCCAGCATTTT
CASSRQGVQPQHF
>few|TRBV24-1|.|TRBJ1-5
TGTGCCACCACCCCAATCGGAAATCAGCCCCAGCATTTT
CATTPIGNQPQHF
>.|TRBV6-5|.|TRBJ1-1
TGTGCCAGCAGTTACTCGCCATCGGATATGAACACTGAAGCTTTCTTT
CASSYSPSDMNTEAFF
>.|TRBV25-1|.|TRBJ1-2
TGTGCCAGCAGTACCGGCCCCGTGGGAGGCTACACCTTC
CASSTGPVGGYTF
>many|TRBV7-2|.|TRBJ2-5
TGTGCCAGCAGCCCGACCTTTGGCCGGGGGGCTCAAGAGAGTCAGTACTTC
CASSPTFGRGAQESQYF
>once|TRBV6-2/TRBV6-3|.|TRBJ2-7
TGTGCCAGCAGCCGACCTCGGGACCGAACCTACAAGCAGTACTTC
CASSRPRDRTYKQYF
>.|TRBV7-9|.|TRBJ2-4
TGTGCCAGCAGCCCCGGCTTCCAATGGGGGCTTGAAAACATTCAGTACTTC
CASSPGFQWGLENIQYF
>.|TRBV7-2|.|TRBJ2-5
TGTGCCAGCAGCTTAAATGGTGGGGAGACCCAGTACTTC
CASSLNGGETQYF
>many|TRBV24-1|.|TRBJ2-3
TGTGCCACCAGCCCGGGACATTCATCATCAGATACGCAGTATTTT
CATSPGHSSSDTQYF
>.|TRBV29-1|.|TRBJ2-4
TGCAGCGTTGCCGGGGCGGCCAAAAACATTCAGTACTTC
CSVAGAAKNIQYF
>few|TRBV2|.|TRBJ1-1
TGTGCCACCACGATCTCGGAGGGCACTGAAGCTTTCTTT
CATTISEGTEAFF
>.|TRBV4-3|.|TRBJ2-1
TGCGCCAGCAGCCCCGCGGGGACCAAATTCCTCCGTGAGCAGTTCTTC
CASSPAGTKFLREQFF
>.|TRBV5-4|.|TRBJ2-7
TGTGCCAGCAGCACGGCTCTTTTCCACGAGCAGTACTTC
CASSTALFHEQYF
>many|TRBV6-2/TRBV6-3|.|TRBJ2-3
TGTGCCAGCAGCCCAATACGCTTCAGCGGCGCAGATACGCAGTATTTT
CASSPIRFSGADTQYF
>few|TRBV5-1|TRBD1|TRBJ1-2
TGCGCCAGCAGCTTGATGGGCCTGGGACAGGGTTATGGCTACACCTTC
CASSLMGLGQGYGYTF
>.|TRBV27|TRBD2|TRBJ2-7
TGTGCCAGCAGTCCAGGACTAGTGGCGGGCGAGCAGTACTTC
CASSPGLVAGEQYF
>many|TRBV11-2|.|TRBJ1-4
TGTGCCAGCAGCTTAGGTATTGTGGGAGAGGAACTGTTTTTT
CASSLGIVGEELFF
>few|TRBV4-1|.|TRBJ2-1
TGCGCCAGCAGCCACACCGGACTATCCTCCTACAATGAGCAGTTCTTC
CASSHTGLSSYNEQFF
>many|TRBV3-1|TRBD2|TRBJ2-7
TGTGCCAGCAGCCATTTCGGGGAGGGCCAATACGAGCAGTACTTC
CASSHFGEGQYEQYF
>.|TRBV30|.|TRBJ2-6
TGTGCCTGGAGCGGGAAGAACTCTGGGGCCAACGTCCTGACTTTC
CAWSGKNSGANVLTF
>.|TRBV3-1|.|TRBJ1-1
TGTGCCAGCAGCCAATCCGAGGGTGATTCTGAAGCTTTCTTT
CASSQSEGDSEAFF
>.|TRBV21-1|.|TRBJ2-2
TGTGCCAGCAGCAAAGCTTGGACAGCGAACACCGGGGAGCTGTTTTTT
CASSKAWTANTGELFF
>many|TRBV19|TRBD1|TRBJ1-6
TGTGCCAGTAGTACAAGGGACAGGGGTAGCTCACCCCTCCACTTT
CASSTRDRGSSPLHF
>once|TRBV29-1|.|TRBJ2-2
TGCAGCCCCTGGGGGCATAACACCGGGGAGCTGTTTTTT
CSPWGHNTGELFF
>.|TRBV9|.|TRBJ2-1
TGTGCCAGCAGCGTAGAGTCGCGGTCCTACAATGAGCAGTTCTTC
CASSVESRSYNEQFF
>few|TRBV20-1|TRBD2|TRBJ2-5
TGCAGTGCTAGAGGAGGACTAGCGGGAGTAGGGACCCAGTACTTC
CSARGGLAGVGTQYF
>.|TRBV12-3/TRBV12-4|.|TRBJ2-7
TGTGCCAGCAGCCCCGCAGGGGGGAGAGAGTCCTACGAGCAGTACTTC
CASSPAGGRESYEQYF
>few|TRBV7-9|.|TRBJ2-1
TGTGCCAGCGCCTACAATGAGCAGTTCTTC
CASAYNEQFF
>.|TRBV6-1|.|TRBJ1-2
TGTGCCAGCACCCGCCGGGCTGATGGCTACACCTTC
CASTRRADGYTF
>few|TRBV20-1|TRBD2|TRBJ2-3
TGCAGTGCTAGATATCAGCGGGAGGGCCCGGATACGCAGTATTTT
CSARYQREGPDTQYF
>.|TRBV24-1|.|TRBJ2-1
TGTGCCACCAGTGACTCGACTCTGTCCTACAATGAGCAGTTCTTC
CATSDSTLSYNEQFF
>many|TRBV11-3|.|TRBJ2-6
TGTGCCAGCAGCGGGTTCAGGGGAGCTGGGGCCAACGTCCTGACTTTC
CASSGFRGAGANVLTF
>.|TRBV12-3/TRBV12-4|.|TRBJ1-5
TGTGCCAGCAGTACACCGGGGAATCAGCCCCAGCATTTT
CASSTPGNQPQHF
>.|TRBV7-9|TRBD2|TRBJ2-3
TGTGCCAGCAGCAGCGGGGGCTCTAGCACAGATACGCAGTATTTT
CASSSGGSSTDTQYF
>few|TRBV6-5|.|TRBJ2-5
TGTGCCAGCAATCCCGGGGGGCTAGCCAACCTAGAGACCCAGTACTTC
CASNPGGLANLETQYF
>few|TRBV5-1|.|TRBJ2-5
TGCGCCAGCAGCATGGCCGGGACGCCTCAAGAGACCCAGTACTTC
CASSMAGTPQETQYF
>.|TRBV13|TRBD1|TRBJ2-4
TGTGCCAGCAGCTTAGTGAGGGGACAGGGAGGTGCCATTCAGTACTTC
CASSLVRGQGGAIQYF
>.|TRBV7-9|.|TRBJ2-5
TGTGCCAGCAGCTTAGTCACTATGGGACACCGAAAATCTAAAGAGACCCAGTACTTC
CASSLVTMGHRKSKETQYF
>few|TRBV24-1|.|TRBJ2-1
TGTGCCACCAGTGATTTGTCTCGTAGGCAGTTCTTC
CATSDLSRRQFF
>.|TRBV13|.|TRBJ2-6
TGTGCCAGCAGCTCCCGGGACGTCCTCTCTGGGGCCAACGTCCTGACTTTC
CASSSRDVLSGANVLTF
>few|TRBV12-3/TRBV12-4|.|TRBJ2-2
TGTGCCAGCAGCGGGGGGGAGCTGTTTTTT
CASSGGELFF
>few|TRBV3-1|.|TRBJ2-2
TGTGCCAGCAGCCAGCCGGGGGAGCTGTTTTTT
CASSQPGELFF
>few|TRBV2|.|TRBJ2-1
TGTGCCAGCAGTGAGTACGGTGAGCAGTTCTTC
CASSEYGEQFF
>.|TRBV6-2/TRBV6-3|.|TRBJ2-1
TGTGCCAGCAGTTATAACAATGAGCAGTTCTTC
CASSYNNEQFF
>.|TRBV20-1|.|TRBJ2-5
TGCAGTGCTAGTTTAGGGGTACAAGAGACCCAGTACTTC
CSASLGVQETQYF
>many|TRBV12-5|.|TRBJ1-5
TGTGCTAGTGGTTTTGGAGGACATAGCAATCAGCCCCAGCATTTT
CASGFGGHSNQPQHF
>.|TRBV5-1|TRBD2|TRBJ2-3
TGCGCCAGCAGCTTGGCCGGGGGGGCTGGAGATACGCAGTATTTT
CASSLAGGAGDTQYF
>many|TRBV5-1|TRBD2|TRBJ2-3
TGCGCCAGCAGCCGTCTAGCGGGGGACACAGATACGCAGTATTTT
CASSRLAGDTDTQYF
>.|TRBV20-1|.|TRBJ2-3
TGCAGTGCTACAATAGCCGTTCAGGGAGATACGCAGTATTTT
CSATIAVQGDTQYF
>few|TRBV5-1|TRBD1|TRBJ2-2
TGCGCCAGCGACAGGACAGGGGGCAACACCGGGGAGCTGTTTTTT
CASDRTGGNTGELFF
>few|TRBV29-1|TRBD1|TRBJ2-7
TGCAGCGTTGAAGGGGACAGGGGAAGATACGAGCAGTACTTC
CSVEGDRGRYEQYF